Many counts were recorded for the clone carrying this T cell receptor beta chain. Its specificity is not known. RNA transcripts yielded amplified TCR beta CDR3 regions. TCR CDR3 regions were first amplified by RT-PCR with HTBI primers. From the multiplex PCR reads, TCRdb called clonotypes with MiXCR, one entry per CDR3 protein. The sample lists hundreds of thousands of distinct CDR3 sequences, less than 30% occurring once. This record belongs to a study of T cells in Graves' hyperthyroidism and ophthalmopathy. Study at large: At the time of initial diagnosis and before any treatment, peripheral blood was collected. General study results and limits: Median prediction lead before ophthalmopathy onset was 5 to 7.5 months with the model.

V dropped 2 bases and J dropped 0 bases, with 14 bases sitting between them. The germline CDR1 and CDR2 sequences are LNHDA and SQIVND (reference sequence). The CDR3 length is 16 residues. The sample was blood. The J gene is TRBJ2-7, the V gene TRBV19; the D call may be TRBD1 or TRBD2 (5 bases each). The TCR originated in a man aged 35 to 55 with Graves' hyperthyroidism that later progressed to Graves' ophthalmopathy. The chain's CDR3 is CASSINGAGSSYEQYF. CDR3 DNA: TGTGCCAGTAGTATAAACGGGGCAGGAAGCTCCTACGAGCAGTACTTC.